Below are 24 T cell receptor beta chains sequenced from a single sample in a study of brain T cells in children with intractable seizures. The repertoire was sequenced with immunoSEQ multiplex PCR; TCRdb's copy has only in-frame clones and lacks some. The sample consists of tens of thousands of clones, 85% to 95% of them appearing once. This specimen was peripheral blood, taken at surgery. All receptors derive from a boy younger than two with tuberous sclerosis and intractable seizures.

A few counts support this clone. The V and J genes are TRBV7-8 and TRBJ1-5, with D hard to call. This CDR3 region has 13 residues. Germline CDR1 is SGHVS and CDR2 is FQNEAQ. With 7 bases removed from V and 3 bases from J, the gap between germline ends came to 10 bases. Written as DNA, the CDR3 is TGTGCCAGCACCCCCTCGATCAATCAGCCCCAGCATTTT. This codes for CASTPSINQPQHF.

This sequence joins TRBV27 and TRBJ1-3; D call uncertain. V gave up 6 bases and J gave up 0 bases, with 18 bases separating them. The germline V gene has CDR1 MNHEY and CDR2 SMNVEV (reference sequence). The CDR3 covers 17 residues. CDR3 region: CASSSSAPWHSGNTIYF. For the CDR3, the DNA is TGTGCCAGCAGCTCAAGTGCCCCGTGGCACTCTGGAAACACCATATATTTT.

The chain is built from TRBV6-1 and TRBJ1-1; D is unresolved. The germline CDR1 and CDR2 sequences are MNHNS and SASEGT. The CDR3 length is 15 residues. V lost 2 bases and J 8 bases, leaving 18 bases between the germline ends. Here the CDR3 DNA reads TGTGCCAGCAGTGAACGGGTTTGGGAACACCCGGAAGCTTTCTTT. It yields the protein CASSERVWEHPEAFF.

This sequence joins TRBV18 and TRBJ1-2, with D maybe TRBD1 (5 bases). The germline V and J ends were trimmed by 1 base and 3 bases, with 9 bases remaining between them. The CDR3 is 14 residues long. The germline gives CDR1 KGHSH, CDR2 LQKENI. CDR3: CASSPRRDHYGYTF. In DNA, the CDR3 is TGTGCCAGCTCACCACGTCGGGACCACTATGGCTACACCTTC.

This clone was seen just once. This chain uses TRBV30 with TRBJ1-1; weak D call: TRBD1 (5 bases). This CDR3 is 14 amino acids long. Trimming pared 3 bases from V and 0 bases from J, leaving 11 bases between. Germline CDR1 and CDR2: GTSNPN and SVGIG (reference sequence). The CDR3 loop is CAWSPGLLNTEAFF. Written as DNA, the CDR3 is TGTGCCTGGAGCCCGGGACTGCTGAACACTGAAGCTTTCTTT.

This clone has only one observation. Written as DNA, the CDR3 is TGTGCCAGTACCCATCCGACGGTGAACACTGAAGCTTTCTTT. Translated: CASTHPTVNTEAFF. The J gene is TRBJ1-1, the V gene TRBV19; no firm D call. Germline V CDR1 and CDR2: LNHDA, SQIVND (reference sequence). Trimming cost V 7 bases and J 0 bases, with 12 bases left between them. The CDR3 length is 14 residues.

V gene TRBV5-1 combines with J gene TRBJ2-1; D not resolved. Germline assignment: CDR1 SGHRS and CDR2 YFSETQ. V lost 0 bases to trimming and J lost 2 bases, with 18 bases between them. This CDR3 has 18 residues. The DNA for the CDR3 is TGCGCCAGCAGCTTGGTAGTACTTCAGGTCGTAGCCTACAATGAGCAGTTCTTC. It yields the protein CASSLVVLQVVAYNEQFF.

The CDR3 loop reads CASSSLALTSTDTQYF. The CDR3 DNA is TGTGCCAGCAGTTCCCTAGCCCTAACTAGCACAGATACGCAGTATTTT. The J gene is TRBJ2-3, the V gene TRBV6-5; possibly TRBD2 for D (5 bases). Germline V gives CDR1 MNHEY, CDR2 SVGAGI. This CDR3 comprises 16 residues. V was trimmed by 4 bases and J by 0 bases, leaving 14 bases between them.

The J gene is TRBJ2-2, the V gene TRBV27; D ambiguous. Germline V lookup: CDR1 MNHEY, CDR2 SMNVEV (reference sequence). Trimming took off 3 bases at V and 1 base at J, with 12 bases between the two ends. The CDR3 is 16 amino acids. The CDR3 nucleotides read TGTGCCAGCAGTTTTTTAACATCTTTGAACACCGGGGAGCTGTTTTTT. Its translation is CASSFLTSLNTGELFF.

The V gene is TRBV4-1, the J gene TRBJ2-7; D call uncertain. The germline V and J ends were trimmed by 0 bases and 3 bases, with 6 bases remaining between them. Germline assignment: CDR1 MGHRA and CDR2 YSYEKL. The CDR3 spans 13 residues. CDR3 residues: CASSQDKGYEQYF. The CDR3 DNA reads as TGCGCCAGCAGCCAAGATAAGGGCTACGAGCAGTACTTC.

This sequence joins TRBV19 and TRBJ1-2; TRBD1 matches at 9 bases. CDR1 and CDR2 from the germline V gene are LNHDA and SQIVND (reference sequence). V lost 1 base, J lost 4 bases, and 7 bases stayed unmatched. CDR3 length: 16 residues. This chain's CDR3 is CASSIAGTGSTYGYTF. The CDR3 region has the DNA TGTGCCAGTAGTATAGCCGGGACAGGGAGTACCTATGGCTACACCTTC.

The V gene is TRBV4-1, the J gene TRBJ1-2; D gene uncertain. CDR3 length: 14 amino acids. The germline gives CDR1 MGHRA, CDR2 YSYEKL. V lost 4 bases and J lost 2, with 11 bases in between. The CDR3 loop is CASSPRTVNYGYTF. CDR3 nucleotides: TGCGCCAGCAGCCCGCGGACGGTAAACTATGGCTACACCTTC.

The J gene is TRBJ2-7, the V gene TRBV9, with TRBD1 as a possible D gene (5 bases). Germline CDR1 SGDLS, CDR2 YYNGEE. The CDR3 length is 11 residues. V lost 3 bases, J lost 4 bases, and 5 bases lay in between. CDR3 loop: CASSAGYEQYF. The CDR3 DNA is TGTGCCAGCAGCGCAGGGTACGAGCAGTACTTC.

CDR3 nucleotide sequence: TGCGCCAGCAGCCTACAGGGGGGTAACACTGAAGCTTTCTTT. It yields the protein CASSLQGGNTEAFF. The chain uses TRBV5-1 and TRBJ1-1; 8 bases are a match to TRBD1. Germline lookup yields CDR1 SGHRS and CDR2 YFSETQ. This CDR3 is 14 amino acids long. V gave up 4 bases and J gave up 2 bases; unmatched junction bases: 4. The full variable domain, its missing parts supplied by reference TRBV5-1 and TRBJ1-1, is KAGVTQTPRYLIKTRGQQVTLSCSPISGHRSVSWYQQTPGQGLQFLFEYFSETQRNKGNFPGRFSGRQFSNSRSEMNVSTLELGDSALYLCASSLQGGNTEAFFGQGTRLTVV.

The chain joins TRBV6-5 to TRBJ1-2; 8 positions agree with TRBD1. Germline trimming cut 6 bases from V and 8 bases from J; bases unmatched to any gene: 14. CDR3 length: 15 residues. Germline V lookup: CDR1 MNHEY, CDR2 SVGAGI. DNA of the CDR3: TGTGCCAGCAGACCATTGACAGGGGTCGAACAGGGCTACACCTTC. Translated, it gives CASRPLTGVEQGYTF.

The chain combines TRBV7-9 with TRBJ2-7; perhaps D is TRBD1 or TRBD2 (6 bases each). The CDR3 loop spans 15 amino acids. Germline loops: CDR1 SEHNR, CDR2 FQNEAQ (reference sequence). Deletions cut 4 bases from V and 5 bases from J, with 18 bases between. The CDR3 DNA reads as TGTGCCAGCAGCTCCCAAGGGGGGACGAAGAACGAGCAGTACTTC. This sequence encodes CASSSQGGTKNEQYF.

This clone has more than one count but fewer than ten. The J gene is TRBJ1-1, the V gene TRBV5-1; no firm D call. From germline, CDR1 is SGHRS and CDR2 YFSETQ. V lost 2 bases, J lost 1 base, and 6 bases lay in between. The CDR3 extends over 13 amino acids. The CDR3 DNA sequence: TGCGCCAGCAGCTTCACTCGGAACACTGAAGCTTTCTTT. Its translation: CASSFTRNTEAFF.

The CDR3 region is CASSLNILDGYTF. The CDR3 nucleotides read TGTGCCAGCAGTTTAAACATCCTCGATGGCTACACCTTC. The chain joins TRBV27 to TRBJ1-2, with D uncertain. The CDR3 totals 13 residues. Germline V lookup: CDR1 MNHEY, CDR2 SMNVEV (reference sequence). The germline V and J ends were trimmed by 2 bases and 6 bases, with 10 bases remaining between them.

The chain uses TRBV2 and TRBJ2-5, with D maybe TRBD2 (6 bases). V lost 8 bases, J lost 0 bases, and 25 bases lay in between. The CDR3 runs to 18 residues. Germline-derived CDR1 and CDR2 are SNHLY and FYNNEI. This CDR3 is CASLIEERGGAYQETQYF. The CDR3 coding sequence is TGTGCCAGCCTTATTGAGGAACGGGGCGGGGCCTACCAAGAGACCCAGTACTTC.

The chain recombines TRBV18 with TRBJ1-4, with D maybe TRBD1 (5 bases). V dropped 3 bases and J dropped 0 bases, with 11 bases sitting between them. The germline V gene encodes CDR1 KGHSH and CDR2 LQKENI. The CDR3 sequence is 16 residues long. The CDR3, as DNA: TGTGCCAGCTCACCTGTCGCAGGGACAACTAATGAAAAACTGTTTTTT. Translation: CASSPVAGTTNEKLFF.

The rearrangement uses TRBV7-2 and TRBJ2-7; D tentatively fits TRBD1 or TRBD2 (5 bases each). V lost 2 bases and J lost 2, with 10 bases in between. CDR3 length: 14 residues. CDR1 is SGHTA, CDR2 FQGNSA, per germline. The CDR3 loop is CASSLIQGAYEQYF. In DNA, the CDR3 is TGTGCCAGCAGCTTAATTCAGGGAGCCTACGAGCAGTACTTC.

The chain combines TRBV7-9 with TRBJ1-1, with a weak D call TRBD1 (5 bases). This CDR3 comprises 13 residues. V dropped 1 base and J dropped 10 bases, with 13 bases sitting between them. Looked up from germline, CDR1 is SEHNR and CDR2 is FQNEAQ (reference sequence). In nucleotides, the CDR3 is TGTGCCAGCAGCTTAGACGGGACGCTAGGAGCTTTCTTT. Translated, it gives CASSLDGTLGAFF.

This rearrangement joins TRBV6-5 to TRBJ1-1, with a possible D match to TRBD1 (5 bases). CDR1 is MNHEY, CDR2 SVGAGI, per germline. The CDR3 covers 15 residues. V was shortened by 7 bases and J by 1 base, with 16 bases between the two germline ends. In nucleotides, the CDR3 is TGTGCCAGCACCTACGGGGGGGAAACGAACACTGAAGCTTTCTTT. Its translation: CASTYGGETNTEAFF.

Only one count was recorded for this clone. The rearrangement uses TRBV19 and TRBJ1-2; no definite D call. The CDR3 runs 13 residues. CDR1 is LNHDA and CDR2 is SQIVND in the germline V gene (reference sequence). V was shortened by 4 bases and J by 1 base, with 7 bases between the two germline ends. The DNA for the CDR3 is TGTGCCAGTAGTACGGGCTTTAACTATGGCTACACCTTC. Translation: CASSTGFNYGYTF.